This T cell receptor (beta chain) derives from a study of T cells in Graves' hyperthyroidism and ophthalmopathy. Clinical symptoms, serum thyroxine and TRAb, thyroid ultrasound and orbital computed tomography were used for the diagnoses. The PBMCs were sourced from fresh peripheral blood (more than 9 ml). Amplification of TCR beta CDR3 regions used RNA as the template. The HTBI primer set was used in a first-round RT-PCR of the TCR CDR3. TCRdb re-derived calls from the multiplex PCR reads in MiXCR, one entry per CDR3 protein. The sample comprises almost 500,000 distinct CDR3 sequences, 20% to 25% of which are singletons, and about 49% rests with the top ten. V was pared by 0 bases and J by 6 bases, with 5 bases of the junction left unmatched. The CDR3 sequence is 14 residues long. Germline V lookup: CDR1 SGHNT, CDR2 YYREEE (reference sequence). This clonotype came up a few times. Its antigen is unknown.

Study conclusions and caveats: For ophthalmopathy, model prediction preceded onset by a median about 6.4 months.

The sequenced sample consisted of blood. This chain connects TRBV5-4 to TRBJ2-7, with 8 nucleotides matching TRBD2. The sequence was collected from a woman in her sixties or seventies with Graves' ophthalmopathy. The CDR3 protein is CASSLGSGDGEQYF. In DNA, the CDR3 is TGTGCCAGCAGCTTGGGTAGCGGGGACGGCGAGCAGTACTTC.